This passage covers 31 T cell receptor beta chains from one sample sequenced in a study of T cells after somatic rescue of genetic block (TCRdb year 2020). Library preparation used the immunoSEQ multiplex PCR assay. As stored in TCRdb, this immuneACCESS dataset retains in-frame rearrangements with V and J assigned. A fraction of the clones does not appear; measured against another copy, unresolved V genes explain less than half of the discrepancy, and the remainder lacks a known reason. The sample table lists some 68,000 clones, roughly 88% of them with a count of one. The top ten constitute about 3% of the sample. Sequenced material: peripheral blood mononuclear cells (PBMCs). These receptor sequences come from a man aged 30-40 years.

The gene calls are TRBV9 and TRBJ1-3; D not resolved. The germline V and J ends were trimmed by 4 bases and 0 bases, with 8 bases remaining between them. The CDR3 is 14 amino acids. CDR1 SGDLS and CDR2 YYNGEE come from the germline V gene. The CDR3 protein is CASSLGASGNTIYF. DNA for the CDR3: TGTGCCAGCAGCCTAGGAGCCTCTGGAAACACCATATATTTT.

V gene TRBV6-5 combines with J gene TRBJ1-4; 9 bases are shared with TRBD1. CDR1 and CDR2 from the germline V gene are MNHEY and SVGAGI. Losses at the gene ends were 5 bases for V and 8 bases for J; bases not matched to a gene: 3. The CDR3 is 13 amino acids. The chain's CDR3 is CASSDRGGEKLFF. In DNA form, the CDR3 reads TGTGCCAGCAGTGACAGGGGGGGGGAAAAACTGTTTTTT.

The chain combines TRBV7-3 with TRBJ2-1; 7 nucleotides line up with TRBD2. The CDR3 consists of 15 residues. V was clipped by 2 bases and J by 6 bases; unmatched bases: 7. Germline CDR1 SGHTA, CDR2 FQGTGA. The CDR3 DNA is TGTGCCAGCAGCTTATCACGCGGGGGACGCAATGAGCAGTTCTTC. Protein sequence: CASSLSRGGRNEQFF.

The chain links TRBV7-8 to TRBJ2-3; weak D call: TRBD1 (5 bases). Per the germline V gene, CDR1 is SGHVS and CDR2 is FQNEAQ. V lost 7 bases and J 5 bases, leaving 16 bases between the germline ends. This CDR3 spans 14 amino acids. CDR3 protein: CASKPGRAGDTQYF. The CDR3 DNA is TGTGCCAGCAAGCCGGGCAGGGCCGGAGATACGCAGTATTTT.

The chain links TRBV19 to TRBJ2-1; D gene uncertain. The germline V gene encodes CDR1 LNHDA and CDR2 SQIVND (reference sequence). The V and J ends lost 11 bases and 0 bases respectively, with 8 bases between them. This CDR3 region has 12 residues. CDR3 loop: CACRSSYNEQFF. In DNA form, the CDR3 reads TGTGCCTGCAGGAGCTCCTACAATGAGCAGTTCTTC.

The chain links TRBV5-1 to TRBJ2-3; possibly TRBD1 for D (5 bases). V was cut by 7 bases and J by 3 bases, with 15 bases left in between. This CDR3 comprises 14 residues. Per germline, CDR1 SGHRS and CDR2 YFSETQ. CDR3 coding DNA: TGCGCCAGCTCCTTAGGGGATACAACAGATACGCAGTATTTT. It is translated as CASSLGDTTDTQYF.

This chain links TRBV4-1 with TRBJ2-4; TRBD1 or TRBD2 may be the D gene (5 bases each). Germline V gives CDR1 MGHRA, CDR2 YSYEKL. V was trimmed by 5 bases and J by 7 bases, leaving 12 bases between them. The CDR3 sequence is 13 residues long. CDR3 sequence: CASSSVGTNIQYF. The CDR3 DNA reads TGCGCCAGCAGCTCCGTAGGGACGAACATTCAGTACTTC.

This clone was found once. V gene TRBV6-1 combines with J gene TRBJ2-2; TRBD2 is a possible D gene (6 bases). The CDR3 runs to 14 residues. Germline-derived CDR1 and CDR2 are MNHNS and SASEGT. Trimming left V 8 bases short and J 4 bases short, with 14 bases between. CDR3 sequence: CASVRGTVTGELFF. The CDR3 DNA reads TGTGCCAGCGTGAGAGGGACTGTCACCGGGGAGCTGTTTTTT.

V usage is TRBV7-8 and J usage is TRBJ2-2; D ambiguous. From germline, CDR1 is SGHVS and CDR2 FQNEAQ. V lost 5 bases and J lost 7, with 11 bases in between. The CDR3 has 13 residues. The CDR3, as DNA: TGTGCCAGCAGCCCCCAACTATACGGGGAGCTGTTTTTT. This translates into CASSPQLYGELFF. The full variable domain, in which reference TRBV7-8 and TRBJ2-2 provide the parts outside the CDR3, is GAGVSQSPRYKVAKRGQDVALRCDPISGHVSLFWYQQALGQGPEFLTYFQNEAQLDKSGLPSDRFFAERPEGSVSTLKIQRTQQEDSAVYLCASSPQLYGELFFGEGSRLTVL.

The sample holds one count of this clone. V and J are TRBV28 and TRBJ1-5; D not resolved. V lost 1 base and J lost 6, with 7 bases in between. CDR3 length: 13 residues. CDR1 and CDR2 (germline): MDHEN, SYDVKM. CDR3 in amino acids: CASSLFSGQPQHF. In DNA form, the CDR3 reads TGTGCCAGCAGTTTATTTTCCGGTCAGCCCCAGCATTTT.

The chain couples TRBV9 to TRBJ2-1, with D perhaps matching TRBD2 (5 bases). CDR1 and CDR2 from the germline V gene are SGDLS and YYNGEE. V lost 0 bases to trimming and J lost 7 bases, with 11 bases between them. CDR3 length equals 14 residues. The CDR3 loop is CASSVVGSDNEQFF. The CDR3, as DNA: TGTGCCAGCAGCGTAGTTGGTAGCGATAATGAGCAGTTCTTC.

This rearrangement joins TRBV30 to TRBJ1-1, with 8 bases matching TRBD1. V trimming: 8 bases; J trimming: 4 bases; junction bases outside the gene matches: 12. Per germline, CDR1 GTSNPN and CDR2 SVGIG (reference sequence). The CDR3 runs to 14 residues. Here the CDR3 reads CAGEENRGSTEAFF. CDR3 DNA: TGTGCCGGGGAAGAAAACAGGGGGAGCACTGAAGCTTTCTTT.

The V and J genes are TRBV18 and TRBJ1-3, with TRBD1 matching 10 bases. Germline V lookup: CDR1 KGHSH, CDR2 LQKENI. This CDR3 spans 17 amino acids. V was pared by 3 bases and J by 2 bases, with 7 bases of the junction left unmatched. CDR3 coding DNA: TGTGCCAGCTCACCGGACAGGGGGAGTCGAGCTGGAAACACCATATATTTT. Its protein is CASSPDRGSRAGNTIYF.

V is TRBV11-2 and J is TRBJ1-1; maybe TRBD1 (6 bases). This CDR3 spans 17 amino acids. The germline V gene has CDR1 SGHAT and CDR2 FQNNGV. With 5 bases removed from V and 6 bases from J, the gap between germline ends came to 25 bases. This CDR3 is CASSPRGGGGSRSEAFF. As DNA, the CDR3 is TGTGCCAGCAGCCCCCGGGGTGGGGGCGGGTCACGCTCTGAAGCTTTCTTT.

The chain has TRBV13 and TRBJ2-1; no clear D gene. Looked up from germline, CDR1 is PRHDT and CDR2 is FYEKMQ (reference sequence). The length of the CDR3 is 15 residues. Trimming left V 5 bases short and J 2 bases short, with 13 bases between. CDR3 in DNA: TGTGCCAGCAGCCCTTGGGCCAACGCCTACAATGAGCAGTTCTTC. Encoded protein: CASSPWANAYNEQFF.

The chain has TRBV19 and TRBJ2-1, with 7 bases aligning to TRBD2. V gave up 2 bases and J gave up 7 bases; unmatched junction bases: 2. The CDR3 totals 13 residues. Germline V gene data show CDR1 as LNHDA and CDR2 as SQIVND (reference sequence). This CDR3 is CASSILAANEQFF. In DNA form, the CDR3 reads TGTGCCAGTAGTATACTAGCGGCTAATGAGCAGTTCTTC. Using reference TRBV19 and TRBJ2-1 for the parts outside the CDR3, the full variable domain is DGGITQSPKYLFRKEGQNVTLSCEQNLNHDAMYWYRQDPGQGLRLIYYSQIVNDFQKGDIAEGYSVSREKKESFPLTVTSAQKNPTAFYLCASSILAANEQFFGPGTRLTVL.

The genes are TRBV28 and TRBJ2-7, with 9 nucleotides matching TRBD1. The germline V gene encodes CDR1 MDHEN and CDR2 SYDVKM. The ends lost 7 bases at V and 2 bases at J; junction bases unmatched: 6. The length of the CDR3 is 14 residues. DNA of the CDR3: TGTGCCAGCATTCGGGGACAGGGCACCTACGAGCAGTACTTC. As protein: CASIRGQGTYEQYF.

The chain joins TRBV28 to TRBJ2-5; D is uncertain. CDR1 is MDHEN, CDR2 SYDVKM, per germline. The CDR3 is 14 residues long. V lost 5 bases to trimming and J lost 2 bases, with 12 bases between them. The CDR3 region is CASSPRTRQETQYF. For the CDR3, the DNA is TGTGCCAGCAGTCCTCGGACCAGACAAGAGACCCAGTACTTC.

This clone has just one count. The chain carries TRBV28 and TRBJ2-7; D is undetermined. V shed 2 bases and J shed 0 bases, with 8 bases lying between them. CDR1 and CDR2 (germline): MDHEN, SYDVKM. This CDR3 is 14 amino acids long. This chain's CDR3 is CASSLRLSSYEQYF. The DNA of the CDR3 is TGTGCCAGCAGTTTACGGCTTAGCTCCTACGAGCAGTACTTC.

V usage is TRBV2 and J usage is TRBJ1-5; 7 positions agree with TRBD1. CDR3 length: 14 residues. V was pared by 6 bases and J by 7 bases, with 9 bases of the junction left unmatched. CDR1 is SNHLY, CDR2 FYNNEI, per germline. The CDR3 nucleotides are TGTGCCAGCAGGGCCAGGGGGGAGCAGCAGCCCCAGCATTTT. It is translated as CASRARGEQQPQHF.

The CDR3 nucleotides are TGTGCCAGCAGCTTGATACTAGCGGTGGGCTCCTACGAGCAGTACTTC. It specifies CASSLILAVGSYEQYF. V gene TRBV5-6 combines with J gene TRBJ2-7; TRBD2 agrees at 8 bases. CDR3 length equals 16 residues. J was trimmed by 0 bases and V by 1 base; bases with no gene match: 6. Germline V gene sequence: CDR1 SGHDT, CDR2 YYEEEE.

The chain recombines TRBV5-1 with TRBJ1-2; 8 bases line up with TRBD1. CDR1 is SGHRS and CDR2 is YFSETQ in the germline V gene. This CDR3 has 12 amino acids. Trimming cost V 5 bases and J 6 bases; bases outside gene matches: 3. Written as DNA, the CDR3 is TGCGCCAGCAGGCAGGGGGCCCATGGCTACACCTTC. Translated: CASRQGAHGYTF.

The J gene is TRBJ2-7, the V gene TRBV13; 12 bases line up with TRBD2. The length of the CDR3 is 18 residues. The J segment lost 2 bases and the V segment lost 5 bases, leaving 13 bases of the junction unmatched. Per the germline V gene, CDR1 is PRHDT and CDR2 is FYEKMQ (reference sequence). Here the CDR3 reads CASSRSLAGGPRTYEQYF. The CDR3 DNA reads TGTGCCAGCAGCCGGAGCCTAGCGGGAGGGCCACGGACCTACGAGCAGTACTTC.

The CDR3 is CASSYSRQGEGNEQFF. The CDR3 region has the DNA TGTGCCAGCAGTTACTCGAGACAGGGAGAGGGCAATGAGCAGTTCTTC. V is TRBV6-6 and J is TRBJ2-1, with TRBD1 identical over 7 bases. In germline, CDR1 is MNHNY, CDR2 SVGAGI (reference sequence). The V and J ends lost 0 bases and 6 bases, in that order; junction bases with no gene match: 8. There are 16 residues in the CDR3.

For the CDR3, the DNA is TGTGCCAGCAGTTCCCTCCAGCGGGGGGGTTTCACCTACAATGAGCAGTTCTTC. Its protein product is CASSSLQRGGFTYNEQFF. The chain uses TRBV28 and TRBJ2-1; 10 bases align to TRBD2. Germline loops: CDR1 MDHEN, CDR2 SYDVKM. The CDR3 is made up of 18 amino acids. J was trimmed by 2 bases and V by 4 bases; bases with no gene match: 11.

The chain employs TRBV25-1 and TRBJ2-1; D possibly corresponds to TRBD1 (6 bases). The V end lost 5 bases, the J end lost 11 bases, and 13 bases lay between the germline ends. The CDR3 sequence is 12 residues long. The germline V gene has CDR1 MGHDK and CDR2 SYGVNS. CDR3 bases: TGTGCCAGCAGTCGGTCGGGACAACAGCAGTTCTTC. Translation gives CASSRSGQQQFF.

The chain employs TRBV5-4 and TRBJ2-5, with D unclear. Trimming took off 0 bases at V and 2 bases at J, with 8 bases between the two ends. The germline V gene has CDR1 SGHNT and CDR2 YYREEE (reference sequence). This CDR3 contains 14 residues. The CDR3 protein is CASSLGSNQETQYF. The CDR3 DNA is TGTGCCAGCAGCTTGGGGTCGAATCAAGAGACCCAGTACTTC. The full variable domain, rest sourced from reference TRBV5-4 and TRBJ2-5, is ETGVTQSPTHLIKTRGQQVTLRCSSQSGHNTVSWYQQALGQGPQFIFQYYREEENGRGNFPPRFSGLQFPNYSSELNVNALELDDSALYLCASSLGSNQETQYFGPGTRLLVL.

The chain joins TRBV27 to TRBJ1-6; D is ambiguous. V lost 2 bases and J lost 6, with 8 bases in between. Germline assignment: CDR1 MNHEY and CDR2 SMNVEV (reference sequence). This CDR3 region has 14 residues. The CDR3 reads CASSLRQINSPLHF. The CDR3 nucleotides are TGTGCCAGCAGTTTAAGGCAGATTAATTCACCCCTCCACTTT.

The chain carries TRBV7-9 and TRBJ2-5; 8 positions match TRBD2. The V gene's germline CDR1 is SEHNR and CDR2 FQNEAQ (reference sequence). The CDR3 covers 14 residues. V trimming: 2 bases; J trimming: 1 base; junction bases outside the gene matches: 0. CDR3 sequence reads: CASSLTSGQETQYF. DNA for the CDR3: TGTGCCAGCAGCTTAACTAGCGGCCAAGAGACCCAGTACTTC.

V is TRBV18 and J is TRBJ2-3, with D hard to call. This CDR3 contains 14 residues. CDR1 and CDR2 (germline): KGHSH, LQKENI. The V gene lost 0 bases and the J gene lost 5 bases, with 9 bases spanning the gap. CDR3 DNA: TGTGCCAGCTCACCACCTGGCATACAAGATACGCAGTATTTT. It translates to CASSPPGIQDTQYF. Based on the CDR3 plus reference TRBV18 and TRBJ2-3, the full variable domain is NAGVMQNPRHLVRRRGQEARLRCSPMKGHSHVYWYRQLPEEGLKFMVYLQKENIIDESGMPKERFSAEFPKEGPSILRIQQVVRGDSAAYFCASSPPGIQDTQYFGPGTRLTVL.

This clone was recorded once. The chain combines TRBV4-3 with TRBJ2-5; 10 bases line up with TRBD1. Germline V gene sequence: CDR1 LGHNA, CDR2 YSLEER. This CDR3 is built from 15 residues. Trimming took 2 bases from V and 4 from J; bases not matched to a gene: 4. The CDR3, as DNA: TGCGCCAGCAGCCAATCCCGGGACAGGGGAGAGACCCAGTACTTC. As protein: CASSQSRDRGETQYF.